This TCR beta chain came from a study of CD8+CD57+ T cells in acquired aplastic anemia. Study background: When averaged, DNA from sorted CD4+ and CD8+ cells came to around 3.4 ug.

Points from the study as a whole: In CD8+ cells, Simpson's diversity showed no significant difference between patients and controls. Patients and controls turned out to have roughly 30 CD8+ CDR3 sequences in common.

There are 14 residues in the CDR3. The germline V gene has CDR1 MGHDK and CDR2 SYGVNS. The sample holds one count of this clonotype. Its antigen remains unidentified. Its ends do not fully match the called genes, so a read error is possible. CD8+CD57+ cell expansion, shown by flow cytometry, had occurred in the patients selected for sequencing. Profiling of TCR beta VDJ combinations and CDR3 sequences used genomic DNA as template. One entry per CDR3 protein results from TCRdb running MiXCR on the reads. The sample gives under 500,000 distinct CDR3 sequences, around 33% of which show up once; less than 0.85% is in the top ten.

Source material: sorted CD4+, CD8+, or CD8+CD57+ T cells (not recorded which) from PBMCs. The rearrangement links TRBV25-1 to TRBJ2-3; D may be TRBD2 (6 bases). The sequence derives from a human donor with aplastic anemia. CDR3 region: CASNRVTSTDMQYF. The CDR3 bases are TGTGCCAGCAATAGGGTCACTAGCACAGATATGCAGTATTTT.